The source of this T cell receptor (beta chain) is a study of cytomegalovirus exposure and HLA in healthy donors. The CDR3 length is 18 residues. V was shortened by 4 bases and J by 0 bases, with 22 bases between the two germline ends. CDR1 is MGHRA and CDR2 is YSYEKL in the germline V gene. Sequencing was performed with immunoSEQ multiplex PCR; in TCRdb, only in-frame clones are kept and a portion is missing. The repertoire holds roughly 250,000 clones, around 91% seen once, with under 0.4% in the top ten. This TCR came from a woman aged 18-30 years in good health and CMV-seronegative. Sequenced material: PBMCs. The chain combines TRBV4-1 with TRBJ2-7; weak D call: TRBD2 (6 bases). The CDR3 reads CASSRSWRGGFLSYEQYF. The CDR3 DNA follows: TGCGCCAGCAGCCGAAGTTGGAGGGGTGGGTTCCTCTCCTACGAGCAGTACTTC.